This TCR beta chain emerged from a study of early T cells in non-severe SARS-CoV-2 infection. Trimming removed 6 bases from V and 5 bases from J; junction bases left unmatched: 6. In germline, CDR1 is KGHSH, CDR2 LQKENI. The length of the CDR3 is 14 residues. TCRdb reanalysed the 5' RACE reads using MiXCR and keeps one entry per CDR3 protein. In the table there are more than 50,000 distinct CDR3 sequences, 14% to 15% of which are singletons. The V and J genes are TRBV18 and TRBJ1-1; 10 nucleotides line up with TRBD1. This specimen was whole blood, taken at baseline. This clonotype originated in an adult who was a healthcare worker with PCR-confirmed SARS-CoV-2 infection or an uninfected control (not recorded which). The DNA for the CDR3 is TGTGCCAGCTCTGCTGGGACAGGGGAAACTGAAGCTTTCTTT. It is translated as CASSAGTGETEAFF.